This T cell receptor beta chain was obtained from a study of blood T cells in healthy people across ages. Study-level results: With naive T cell percentage, TCR beta diversity showed a strong correlation. Higher diversity and more naive CD4+ cells were features of long-lived donors, compared to aged donors. Measured against age, TCR beta diversity per million T cells decreased in a roughly linear manner.

This clonotype was recorded at least ten times. Its antigen is unknown. The CDR3 loop spans 15 amino acids. Germline CDR1 and CDR2: SGHAT and FQNNGV. V was cut by 4 bases and J by 1 base, with 12 bases left in between. A minimum of 6 micrograms of total RNA was extracted per sample. Combining a sample-barcoded 5' primer with a J-beta primer mix, a second PCR ran for about 6 to 11 cycles. TCRdb itself ran the 5' RACE reads through MiXCR, one entry per CDR3 protein. The profile shows 980,000 or so distinct CDR3 sequences, about 48% of them singletons. Sequencing input: blood. The receptor was derived from a man under 40 in good health. The J gene is TRBJ2-3, the V gene TRBV11-2; perhaps TRBD2 as D (5 bases). CDR3 sequence: CASSSPLGGTDTQYF. The CDR3 region has the DNA TGTGCCAGCAGCTCTCCCCTCGGGGGCACAGATACGCAGTATTTT.